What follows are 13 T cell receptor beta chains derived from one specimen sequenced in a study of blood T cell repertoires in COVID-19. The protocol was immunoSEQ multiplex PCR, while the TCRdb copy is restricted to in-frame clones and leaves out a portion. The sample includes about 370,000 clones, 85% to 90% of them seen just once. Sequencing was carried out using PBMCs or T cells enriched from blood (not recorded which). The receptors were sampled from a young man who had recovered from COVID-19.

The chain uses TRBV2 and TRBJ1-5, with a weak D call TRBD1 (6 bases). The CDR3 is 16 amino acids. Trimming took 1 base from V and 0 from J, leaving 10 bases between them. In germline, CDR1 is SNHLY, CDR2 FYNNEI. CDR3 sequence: CASSEGTVYSNQPQHF. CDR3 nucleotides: TGTGCCAGCAGTGAAGGGACAGTTTATAGCAATCAGCCCCAGCATTTT.

CDR3 sequence (DNA): TGTGCCAGCAGTTACGGGCAGGCGGGGAACTCTGGGGCCAACGTCCTGACTTTC. It yields the protein CASSYGQAGNSGANVLTF. V usage is TRBV6-2 or TRBV6-3 and J usage is TRBJ2-6; perhaps TRBD2 as D (6 bases). Germline V gene data show CDR1 as MNHEY and CDR2 as SVGEGT. This CDR3 has 18 amino acids. V gave up 2 bases and J gave up 0 bases, with 14 bases separating them.

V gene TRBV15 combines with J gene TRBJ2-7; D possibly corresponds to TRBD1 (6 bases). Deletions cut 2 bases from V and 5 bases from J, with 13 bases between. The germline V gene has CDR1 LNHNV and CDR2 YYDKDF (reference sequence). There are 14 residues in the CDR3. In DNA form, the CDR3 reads TGTGCCACCAGCAGATCGCTCGGGGACAACGAGCAGTACTTC. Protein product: CATSRSLGDNEQYF.

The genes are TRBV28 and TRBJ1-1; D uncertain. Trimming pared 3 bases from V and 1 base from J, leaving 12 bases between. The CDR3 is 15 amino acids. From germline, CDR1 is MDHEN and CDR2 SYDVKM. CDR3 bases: TGTGCCAGCAGTTTCCCTCGGGTAGGGAACACTGAAGCTTTCTTT. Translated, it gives CASSFPRVGNTEAFF. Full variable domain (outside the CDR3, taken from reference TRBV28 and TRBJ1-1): DVKVTQSSRYLVKRTGEKVFLECVQDMDHENMFWYRQDPGLGLRLIYFSYDVKMKEKGDIPEGYSVSREKKERFSLILESASTNQTSMYLCASSFPRVGNTEAFFGQGTRLTVV.

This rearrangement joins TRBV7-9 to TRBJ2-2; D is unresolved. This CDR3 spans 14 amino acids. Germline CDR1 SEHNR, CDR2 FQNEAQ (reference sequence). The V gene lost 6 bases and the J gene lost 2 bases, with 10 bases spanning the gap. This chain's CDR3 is CASSSDFNTGELFF. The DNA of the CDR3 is TGTGCCAGCAGTTCCGACTTTAACACCGGGGAGCTGTTTTTT.

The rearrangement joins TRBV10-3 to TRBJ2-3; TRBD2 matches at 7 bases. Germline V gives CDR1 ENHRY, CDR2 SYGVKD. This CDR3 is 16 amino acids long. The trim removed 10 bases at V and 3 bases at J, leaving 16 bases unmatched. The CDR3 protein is CATRPHLAASTDTQYF. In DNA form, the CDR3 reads TGTGCCACACGGCCCCATCTAGCGGCCTCTACAGATACGCAGTATTTT.

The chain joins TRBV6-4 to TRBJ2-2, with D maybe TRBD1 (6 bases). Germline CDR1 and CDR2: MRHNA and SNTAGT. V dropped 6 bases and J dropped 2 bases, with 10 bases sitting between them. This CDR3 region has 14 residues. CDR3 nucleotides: TGTGCCAGCAGCAGACAGGAAAACACCGGGGAGCTGTTTTTT. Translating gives CASSRQENTGELFF.

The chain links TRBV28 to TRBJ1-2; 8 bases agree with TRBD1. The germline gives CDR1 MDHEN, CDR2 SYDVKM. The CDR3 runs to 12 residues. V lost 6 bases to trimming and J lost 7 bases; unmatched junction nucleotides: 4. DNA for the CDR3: TGTGCCAGCAGCCTTGGACAGGGTGGCTACACCTTC. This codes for CASSLGQGGYTF.

The CDR3 DNA sequence: TGTGCCAGCAGTTCGGTCCCCTACGAGCAGTACTTC. It codes for CASSSVPYEQYF. The chain recombines TRBV6-5 with TRBJ2-7, with D hard to call. Germline values: CDR1 MNHEY, CDR2 SVGAGI. The CDR3 consists of 12 residues. Trimming stripped 4 bases from V and 2 bases from J, with 6 bases between.

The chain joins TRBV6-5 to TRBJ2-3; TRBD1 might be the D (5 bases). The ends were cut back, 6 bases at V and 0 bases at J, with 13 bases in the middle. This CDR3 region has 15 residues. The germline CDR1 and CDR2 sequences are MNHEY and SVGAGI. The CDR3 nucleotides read TGTGCCAGCAGGCAATCAGGGTCTAGCACAGATACGCAGTATTTT. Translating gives CASRQSGSSTDTQYF.

This chain's CDR3 is CASSSFPGQGTEAFF. In DNA form, the CDR3 reads TGCGCCAGCAGCTCTTTTCCGGGACAGGGCACTGAAGCTTTCTTT. V is TRBV5-1 and J is TRBJ1-1; 9 bases line up with TRBD1. Looked up from germline, CDR1 is SGHRS and CDR2 is YFSETQ. The CDR3 is made up of 15 amino acids. V trimming: 3 bases; J trimming: 4 bases; junction bases outside the gene matches: 7.

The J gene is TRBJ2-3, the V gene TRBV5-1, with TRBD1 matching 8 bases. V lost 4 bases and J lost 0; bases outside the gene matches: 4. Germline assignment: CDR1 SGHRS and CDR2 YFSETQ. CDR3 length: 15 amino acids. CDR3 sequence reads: CASSADRASTDTQYF. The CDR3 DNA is TGCGCCAGCAGCGCGGACAGGGCAAGCACAGATACGCAGTATTTT.

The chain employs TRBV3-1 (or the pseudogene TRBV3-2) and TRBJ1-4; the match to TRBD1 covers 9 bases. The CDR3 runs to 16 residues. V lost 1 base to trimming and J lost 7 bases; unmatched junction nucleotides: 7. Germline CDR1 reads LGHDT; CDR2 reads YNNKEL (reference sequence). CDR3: CASSQALGQGGEKLFF. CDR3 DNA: TGTGCCAGCAGCCAAGCCCTGGGACAGGGAGGTGAAAAACTGTTTTTT.